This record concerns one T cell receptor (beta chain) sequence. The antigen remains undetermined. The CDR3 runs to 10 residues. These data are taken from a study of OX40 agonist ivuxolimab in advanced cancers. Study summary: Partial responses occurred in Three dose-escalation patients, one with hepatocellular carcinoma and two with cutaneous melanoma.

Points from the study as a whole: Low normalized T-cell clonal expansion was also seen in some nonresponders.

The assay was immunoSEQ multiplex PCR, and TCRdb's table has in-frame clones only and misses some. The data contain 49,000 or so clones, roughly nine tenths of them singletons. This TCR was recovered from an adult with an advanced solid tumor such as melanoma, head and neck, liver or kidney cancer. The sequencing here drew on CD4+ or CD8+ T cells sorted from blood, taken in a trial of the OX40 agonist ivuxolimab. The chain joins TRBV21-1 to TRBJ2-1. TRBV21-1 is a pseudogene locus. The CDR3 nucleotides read TGTGCCAGCGGTAACAATGAGCAGTTCTTC. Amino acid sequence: CASGNNEQFF.